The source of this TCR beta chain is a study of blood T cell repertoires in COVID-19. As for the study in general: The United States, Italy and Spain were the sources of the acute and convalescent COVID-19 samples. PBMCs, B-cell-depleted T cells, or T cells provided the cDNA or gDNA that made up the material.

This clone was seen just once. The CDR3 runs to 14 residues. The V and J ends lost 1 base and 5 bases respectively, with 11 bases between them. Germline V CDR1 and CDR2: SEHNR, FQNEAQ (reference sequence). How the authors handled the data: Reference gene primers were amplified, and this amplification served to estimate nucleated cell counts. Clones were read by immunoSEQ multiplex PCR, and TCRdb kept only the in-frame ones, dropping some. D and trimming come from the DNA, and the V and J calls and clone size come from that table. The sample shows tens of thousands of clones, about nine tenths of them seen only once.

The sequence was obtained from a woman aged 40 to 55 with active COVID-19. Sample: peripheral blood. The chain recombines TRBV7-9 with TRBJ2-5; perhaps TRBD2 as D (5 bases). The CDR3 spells CASSLVARRETQYF. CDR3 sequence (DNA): TGTGCCAGCAGCTTAGTAGCGAGGAGGGAGACCCAGTACTTC.